This record concerns one TCR beta chain sequence. No antigen is known for it. Using constant-segment primers, 5'RACE produced TCR alpha and TCR beta cDNA libraries carrying sample barcodes and UMIs. TCRdb re-called the 5' RACE reads with MiXCR, one entry per CDR3 protein. The table lists 550,000 to 700,000 distinct CDR3 sequences, roughly a sixth of them singletons, with 8.1% in the top ten. The record originates from a study of T-cell memory formation after mild COVID-19. The study, taken as a whole, reports: Shrinking CD4+ clones resided mostly in CM and EM, and CD8+ ones in EMRA. Pre-infection memory already had some responding clones, implying cross-reactive memory joined.

This TCR was recovered from an adult woman who had mild COVID-19 (a few samples of this study predate the infection). Cell type and time point are not known. The sequencing input was PBMCs or a T cell subset sorted from them (not recorded which).

Written as DNA, the CDR3 is TGCAGCGTCGCCAGGGACAGTTTCACCGGGGAGCTGTTTTTT. Translating gives CSVARDSFTGELFF. The chain recombines TRBV29-1 with TRBJ2-2; 7 bases agree with TRBD1. CDR1 and CDR2 (germline): SQVTM, ANQGSEA. This CDR3 is built from 14 residues. Trimming took 6 bases from V and 4 from J; bases not matched to a gene: 8.